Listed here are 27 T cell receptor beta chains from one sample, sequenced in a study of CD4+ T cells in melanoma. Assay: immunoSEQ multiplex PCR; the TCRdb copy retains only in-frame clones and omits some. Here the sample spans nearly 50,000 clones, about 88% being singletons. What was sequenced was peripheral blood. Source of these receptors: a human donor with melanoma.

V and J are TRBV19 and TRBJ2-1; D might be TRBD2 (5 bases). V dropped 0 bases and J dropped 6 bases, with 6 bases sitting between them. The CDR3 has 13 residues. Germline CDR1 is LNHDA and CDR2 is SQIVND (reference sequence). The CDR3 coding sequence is TGTGCCAGTAGTATAGATGAGGGCAATGAGCAGTTCTTC. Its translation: CASSIDEGNEQFF.

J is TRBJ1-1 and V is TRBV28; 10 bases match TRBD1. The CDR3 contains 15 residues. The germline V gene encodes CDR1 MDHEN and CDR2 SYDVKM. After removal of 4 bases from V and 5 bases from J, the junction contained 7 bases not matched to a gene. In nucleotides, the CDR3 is TGTGCCAGCAGTTCCACCGGGACAGGGGTGACTGAAGCTTTCTTT. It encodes CASSSTGTGVTEAFF.

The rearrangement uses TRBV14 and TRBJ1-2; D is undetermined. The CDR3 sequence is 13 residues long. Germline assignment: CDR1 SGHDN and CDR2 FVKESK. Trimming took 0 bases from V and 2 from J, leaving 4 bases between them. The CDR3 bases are TGTGCCAGCAGCCAAGATCGCAACTATGGCTACACCTTC. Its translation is CASSQDRNYGYTF. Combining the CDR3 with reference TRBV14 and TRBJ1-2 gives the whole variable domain EAGVTQFPSHSVIEKGQTVTLRCDPISGHDNLYWYRRVMGKEIKFLLHFVKESKQDESGMPNNRFLAERTGGTYSTLKVQPAELEDSGVYFCASSQDRNYGYTFGSGTRLTVV.

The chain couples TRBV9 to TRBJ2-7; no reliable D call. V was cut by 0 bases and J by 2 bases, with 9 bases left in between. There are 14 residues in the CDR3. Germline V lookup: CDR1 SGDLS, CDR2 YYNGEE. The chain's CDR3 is CASSVAETPYEQYF. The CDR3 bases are TGTGCCAGCAGCGTAGCAGAGACCCCCTACGAGCAGTACTTC.

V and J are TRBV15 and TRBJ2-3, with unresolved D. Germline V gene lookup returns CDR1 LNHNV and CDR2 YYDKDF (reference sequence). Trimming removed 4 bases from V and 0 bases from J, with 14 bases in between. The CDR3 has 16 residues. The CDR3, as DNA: TGTGCCACCAGCACTGGCAGACCCGCCAGCACAGATACGCAGTATTTT. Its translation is CATSTGRPASTDTQYF.

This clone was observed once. CDR3 protein: CASSSPGLAGAPGTDTQYF. The CDR3 bases are TGTGCCAGCAGCTCCCCCGGACTAGCGGGGGCGCCGGGCACAGATACGCAGTATTTT. The V gene is TRBV5-8, the J gene TRBJ2-3; 13 bases are a match to TRBD2. The V segment lost 3 bases and the J segment 1 base; nucleotides outside the gene matches: 11. The CDR3 runs 19 residues. Germline-derived CDR1 and CDR2 are SGHTS and YDEGEE. The full variable domain, completed using reference TRBV5-8 and TRBJ2-3, is EAGVTQSPTHLIKTRGQQATLRCSPISGHTSVYWYQQALGLGLQFLLWYDEGEERNRGNFPPRFSGRQFPNYSSELNVNALELEDSALYLCASSSPGLAGAPGTDTQYFGPGTRLTVL.

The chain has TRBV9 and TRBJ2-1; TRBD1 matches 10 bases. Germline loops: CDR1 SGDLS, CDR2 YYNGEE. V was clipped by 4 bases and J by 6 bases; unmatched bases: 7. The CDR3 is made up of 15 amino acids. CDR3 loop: CASSPRDRGFNEQFF. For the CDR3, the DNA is TGTGCCAGCAGCCCCCGGGACAGGGGCTTCAATGAGCAGTTCTTC.

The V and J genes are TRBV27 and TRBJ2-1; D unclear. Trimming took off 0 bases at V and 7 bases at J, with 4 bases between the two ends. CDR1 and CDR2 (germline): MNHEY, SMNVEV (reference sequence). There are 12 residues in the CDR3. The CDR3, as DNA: TGTGCCAGCAGTTTATCGCAGAATGAGCAGTTCTTC. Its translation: CASSLSQNEQFF.

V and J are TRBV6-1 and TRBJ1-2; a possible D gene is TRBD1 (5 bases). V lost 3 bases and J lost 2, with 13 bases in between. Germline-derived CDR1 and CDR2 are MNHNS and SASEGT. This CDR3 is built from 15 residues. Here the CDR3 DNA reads TGTGCCAGCAGTGATGGTGGGACCACCAACTATGGCTACACCTTC. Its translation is CASSDGGTTNYGYTF.

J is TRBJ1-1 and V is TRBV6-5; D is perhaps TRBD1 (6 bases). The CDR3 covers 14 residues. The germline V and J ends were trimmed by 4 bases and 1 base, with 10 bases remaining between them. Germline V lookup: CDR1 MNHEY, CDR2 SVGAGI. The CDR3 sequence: CASSWGHANTEAFF. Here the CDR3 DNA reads TGTGCCAGCAGTTGGGGACACGCGAACACTGAAGCTTTCTTT.

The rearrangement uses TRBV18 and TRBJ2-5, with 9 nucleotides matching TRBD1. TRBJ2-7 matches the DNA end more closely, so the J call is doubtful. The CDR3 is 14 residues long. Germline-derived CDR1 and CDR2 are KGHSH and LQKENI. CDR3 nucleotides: TGTGCCAGCTCACCGACAGGGGGATGGGACGAGCAGTACTTC. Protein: CASSPTGGWDEQYF.

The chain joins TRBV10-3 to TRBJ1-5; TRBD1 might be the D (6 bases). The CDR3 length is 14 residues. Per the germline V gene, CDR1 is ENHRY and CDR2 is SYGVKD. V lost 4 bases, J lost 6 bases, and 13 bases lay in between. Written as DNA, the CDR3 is TGTGCCATCAGTGCCACCGGGGGCACTCAGCCCCAGCATTTT. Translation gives CAISATGGTQPQHF.

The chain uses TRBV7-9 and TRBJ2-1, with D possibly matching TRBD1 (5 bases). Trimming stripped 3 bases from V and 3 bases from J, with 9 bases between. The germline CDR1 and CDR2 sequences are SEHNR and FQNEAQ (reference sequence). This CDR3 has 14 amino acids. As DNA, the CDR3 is TGTGCCAGCAGCTTGAGGCAGGGCTACAATGAGCAGTTCTTC. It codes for CASSLRQGYNEQFF. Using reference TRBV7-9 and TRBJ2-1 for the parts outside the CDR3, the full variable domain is DTGVSQNPRHKITKRGQNVTFRCDPISEHNRLYWYRQTLGQGPEFLTYFQNEAQLEKSRLLSDRFSAERPKGSFSTLEIQRTEQGDSAMYLCASSLRQGYNEQFFGPGTRLTVL.

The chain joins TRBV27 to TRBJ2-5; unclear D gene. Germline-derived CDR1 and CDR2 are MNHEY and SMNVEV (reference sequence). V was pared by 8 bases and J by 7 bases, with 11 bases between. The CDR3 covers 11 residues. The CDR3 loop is CASGSPGTQYF. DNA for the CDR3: TGTGCCAGCGGATCTCCGGGGACCCAGTACTTC.

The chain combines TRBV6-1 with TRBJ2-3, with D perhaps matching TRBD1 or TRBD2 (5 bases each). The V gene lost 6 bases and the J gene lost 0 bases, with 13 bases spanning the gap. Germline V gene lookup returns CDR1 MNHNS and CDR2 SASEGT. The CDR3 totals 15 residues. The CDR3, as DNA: TGTGCCAGCAGAGGGACGTACACTAGCACAGATACGCAGTATTTT. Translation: CASRGTYTSTDTQYF.

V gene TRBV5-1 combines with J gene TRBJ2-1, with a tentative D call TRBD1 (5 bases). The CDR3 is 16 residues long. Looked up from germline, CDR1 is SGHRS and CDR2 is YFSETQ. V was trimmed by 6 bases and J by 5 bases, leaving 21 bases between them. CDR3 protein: CASIRTPDSFNNEQFF. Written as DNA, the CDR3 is TGCGCCAGCATCCGAACCCCCGACAGCTTCAACAATGAGCAGTTCTTC.

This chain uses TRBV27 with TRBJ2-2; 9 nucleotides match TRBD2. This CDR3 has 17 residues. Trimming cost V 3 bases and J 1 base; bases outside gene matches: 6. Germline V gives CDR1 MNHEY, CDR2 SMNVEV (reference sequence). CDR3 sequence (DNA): TGTGCCAGCAGTTTGAGAGCGGGGGGCTTGAACACCGGGGAGCTGTTTTTT. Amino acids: CASSLRAGGLNTGELFF.

Here the CDR3 DNA reads TGTGCCAGCAGGTCCGGGACAGGGGGGTACAATGAGCAGTTCTTC. Translated, it gives CASRSGTGGYNEQFF. The rearrangement uses TRBV6-1 and TRBJ2-1; 11 nucleotides agree with TRBD1. CDR1 MNHNS and CDR2 SASEGT come from the germline V gene. The CDR3 is made up of 15 amino acids. J was trimmed by 4 bases and V by 6 bases; bases with no gene match: 5.

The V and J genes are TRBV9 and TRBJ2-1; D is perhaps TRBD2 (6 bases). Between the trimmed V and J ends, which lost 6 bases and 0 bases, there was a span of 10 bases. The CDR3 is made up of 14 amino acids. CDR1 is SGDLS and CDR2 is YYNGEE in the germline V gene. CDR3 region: CASNRDSSYNEQFF. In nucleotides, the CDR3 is TGTGCCAGCAATCGGGACTCCTCCTACAATGAGCAGTTCTTC.

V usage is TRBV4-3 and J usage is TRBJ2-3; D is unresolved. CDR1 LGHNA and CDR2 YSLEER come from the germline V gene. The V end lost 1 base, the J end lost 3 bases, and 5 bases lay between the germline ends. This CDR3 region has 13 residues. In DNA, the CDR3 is TGCGCCAGCAGCCAAGTTACAACAGATACGCAGTATTTT. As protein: CASSQVTTDTQYF.

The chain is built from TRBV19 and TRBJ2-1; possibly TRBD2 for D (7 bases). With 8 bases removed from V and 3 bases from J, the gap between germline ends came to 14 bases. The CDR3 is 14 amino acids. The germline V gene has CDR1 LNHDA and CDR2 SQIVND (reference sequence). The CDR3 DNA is TGTGCCAGTCGTCCGGGGGGCGGCTACAATGAGCAGTTCTTC. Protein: CASRPGGGYNEQFF.

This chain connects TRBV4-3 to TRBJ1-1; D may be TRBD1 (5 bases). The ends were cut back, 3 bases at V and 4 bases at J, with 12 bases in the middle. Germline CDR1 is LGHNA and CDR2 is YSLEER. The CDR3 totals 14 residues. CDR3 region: CASSQARQSTEAFF. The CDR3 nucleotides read TGCGCCAGCAGCCAGGCACGACAGTCCACTGAAGCTTTCTTT.

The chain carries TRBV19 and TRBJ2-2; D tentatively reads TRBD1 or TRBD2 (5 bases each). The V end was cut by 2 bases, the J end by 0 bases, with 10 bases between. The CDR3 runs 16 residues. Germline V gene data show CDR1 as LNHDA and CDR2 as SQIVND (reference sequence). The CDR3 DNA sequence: TGTGCCAGTAGTATACATGGGACGGCGAACACCGGGGAGCTGTTTTTT. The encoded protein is CASSIHGTANTGELFF. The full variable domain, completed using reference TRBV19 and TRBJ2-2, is DGGITQSPKYLFRKEGQNVTLSCEQNLNHDAMYWYRQDPGQGLRLIYYSQIVNDFQKGDIAEGYSVSREKKESFPLTVTSAQKNPTAFYLCASSIHGTANTGELFFGEGSRLTVL.

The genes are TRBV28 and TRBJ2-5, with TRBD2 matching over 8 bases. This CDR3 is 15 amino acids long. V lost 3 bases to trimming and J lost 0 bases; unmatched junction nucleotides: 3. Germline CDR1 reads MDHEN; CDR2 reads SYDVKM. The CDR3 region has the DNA TGTGCCAGCAGTTTGGGGACTAGAAACCAAGAGACCCAGTACTTC. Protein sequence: CASSLGTRNQETQYF.

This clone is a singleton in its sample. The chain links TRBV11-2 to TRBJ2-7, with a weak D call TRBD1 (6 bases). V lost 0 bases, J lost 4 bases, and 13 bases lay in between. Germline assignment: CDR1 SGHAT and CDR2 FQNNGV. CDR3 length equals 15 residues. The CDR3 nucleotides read TGTGCCAGCAGCTTAGAGCGAGGGGGTTGGTACGAGCAGTACTTC. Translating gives CASSLERGGWYEQYF.

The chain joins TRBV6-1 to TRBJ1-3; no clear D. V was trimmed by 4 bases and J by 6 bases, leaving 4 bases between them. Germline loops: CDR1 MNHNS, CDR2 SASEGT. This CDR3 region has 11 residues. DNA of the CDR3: TGTGCCAGCAGTGCTACAAACACCATATATTTT. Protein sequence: CASSATNTIYF.

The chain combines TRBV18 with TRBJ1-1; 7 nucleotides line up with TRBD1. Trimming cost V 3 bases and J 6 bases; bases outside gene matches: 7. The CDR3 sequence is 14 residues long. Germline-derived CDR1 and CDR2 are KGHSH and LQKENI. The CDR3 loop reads CASSPQGVFAEAFF. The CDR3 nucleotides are TGTGCCAGCTCACCTCAGGGGGTCTTCGCTGAAGCTTTCTTT.